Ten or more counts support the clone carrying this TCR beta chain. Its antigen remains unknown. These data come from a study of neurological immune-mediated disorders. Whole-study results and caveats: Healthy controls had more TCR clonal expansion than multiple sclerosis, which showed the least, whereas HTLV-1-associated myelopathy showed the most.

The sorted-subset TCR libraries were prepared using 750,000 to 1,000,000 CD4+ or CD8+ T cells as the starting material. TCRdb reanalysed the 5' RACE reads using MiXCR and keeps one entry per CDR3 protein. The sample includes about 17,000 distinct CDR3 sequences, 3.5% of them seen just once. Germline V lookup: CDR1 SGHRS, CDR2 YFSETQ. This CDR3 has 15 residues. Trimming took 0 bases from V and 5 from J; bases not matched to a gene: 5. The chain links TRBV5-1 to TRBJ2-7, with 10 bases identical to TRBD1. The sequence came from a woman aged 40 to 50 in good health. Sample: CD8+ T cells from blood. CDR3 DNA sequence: TGCGCCAGCAGCTTGGGGGACAGGGGAGACCACGAGCAGTACTTC. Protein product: CASSLGDRGDHEQYF.